The 22 T cell receptor beta chains in this list originate from one sample, sequenced in a study of long-term antiretroviral therapy in people with HIV. Survey level was the resolution at which the v3.0 immunoSEQ assay ran. The protocol was immunoSEQ multiplex PCR, while the TCRdb copy is restricted to in-frame clones and leaves out a portion. Of fewer than 25,000 clones listed, approximately 90% are singletons. The specimen was unsorted PBMCs, collected 1.8 years before starting antiretroviral therapy. The receptors originated from a woman aged 25 to 39 with HIV.

V gene TRBV15 combines with J gene TRBJ2-1, with D unresolved. Germline V gene lookup returns CDR1 LNHNV and CDR2 YYDKDF (reference sequence). The V gene lost 3 bases and the J gene lost 5 bases, with 2 bases spanning the gap. The CDR3 has 11 residues. The chain's CDR3 is CATSSDNEQFF. The CDR3 DNA reads TGTGCCACCAGCAGCGACAATGAGCAGTTCTTC.

The chain recombines TRBV18 with TRBJ1-3, with 7 nucleotides matching TRBD1. This CDR3 has 18 amino acids. Germline V CDR1 and CDR2: KGHSH, LQKENI. With 2 bases clipped from V and 0 bases from J, the junction kept 10 bases outside the gene matches. This chain's CDR3 is CASSPWDRMSSSGNTIYF. CDR3 in DNA: TGTGCCAGCTCACCATGGGACAGAATGTCGAGCTCTGGAAACACCATATATTTT.

The chain carries TRBV30 and TRBJ1-2; 10 bases are a match to TRBD1. This CDR3 has 14 residues. Germline assignment: CDR1 GTSNPN and CDR2 SVGIG (reference sequence). V lost 1 base and J lost 4; bases outside the gene matches: 3. The CDR3 DNA sequence: TGTGCCTGGAGTGCGGGACAGGGGCTCTATGGCTACACCTTC. Translation: CAWSAGQGLYGYTF. Filled out from reference TRBV30 and TRBJ1-2, the complete variable domain reads SQTIHQWPATLVQPVGSPLSLECTVEGTSNPNLYWYRQAAGRGLQLLFYSVGIGQISSEVPQNLSASRPQDRQFILSSKKLLLSDSGFYLCAWSAGQGLYGYTFGSGTRLTVV.

V is TRBV6-5 and J is TRBJ2-1, with TRBD2 matching 7 bases. Per germline, CDR1 MNHEY and CDR2 SVGAGI. CDR3 size: 11 residues. With V trimmed by 2 bases and J by 15 bases, 4 bases remained unmatched. The CDR3 spells CASSYEGGWFF. The DNA of the CDR3 is TGTGCCAGCAGTTACGAGGGAGGGTGGTTCTTC.

The chain's CDR3 is CASSGTQQALDGYTF. The CDR3 region has the DNA TGTGCCAGCAGTGGAACACAACAGGCCCTCGATGGCTACACCTTC. The V call is TRBV2, the J call TRBJ1-2, with a tentative D call TRBD1 (5 bases). V was cut by 4 bases and J by 6 bases, with 18 bases left in between. Germline V CDR1 and CDR2: SNHLY, FYNNEI. The CDR3 has 15 residues.

The chain links TRBV5-1 to TRBJ1-1; weak D call: TRBD1 (5 bases). There are 14 residues in the CDR3. CDR1 is SGHRS and CDR2 is YFSETQ in the germline V gene. The V and J ends lost 4 bases and 2 bases respectively, with 12 bases between them. CDR3 DNA sequence: TGCGCCAGCAGCGGGGGTTCCCTAAACACTGAAGCTTTCTTT. Amino acids: CASSGGSLNTEAFF.

The J gene is TRBJ1-1, the V gene TRBV6-1; D ambiguous. The CDR3 contains 12 residues. The V and J ends lost 1 base and 5 bases respectively, with 5 bases between them. Germline CDR1 reads MNHNS; CDR2 reads SASEGT. The chain's CDR3 is CASSEGITEAFF. The CDR3 bases are TGTGCCAGCAGTGAAGGGATAACTGAAGCTTTCTTT.

Remarks on this clone: One end of the junction is discordant with germline, which a read error may explain. The V call is TRBV6-1, the J call TRBJ1-2, with D maybe TRBD1 (6 bases). Germline V lookup: CDR1 MNHNS, CDR2 SASEGT. The CDR3 spans 9 residues. The chain's CDR3 is CASSEGQAF. CDR3 bases: TGTGCCAGCAGTGAAGGACAGGCCTTC.

V usage is TRBV5-1 and J usage is TRBJ2-5; TRBD1 is a possible D gene (5 bases). This CDR3 is 16 amino acids long. The V gene lost 0 bases and the J gene lost 1 base, with 13 bases spanning the gap. Germline V CDR1 and CDR2: SGHRS, YFSETQ. CDR3 loop: CASSLARDSFQETQYF. The CDR3 nucleotides read TGCGCCAGCAGCTTGGCGCGAGACAGTTTCCAAGAGACCCAGTACTTC.

The V gene is TRBV4-1, the J gene TRBJ1-6, with no clear D. CDR1 and CDR2 from the germline V gene are MGHRA and YSYEKL. This CDR3 has 13 residues. The germline V and J ends were trimmed by 1 base and 8 bases, with 6 bases remaining between them. The CDR3 protein is CASSQVFDSPLHF. CDR3 coding DNA: TGCGCCAGCAGCCAAGTTTTTGATTCACCCCTCCACTTT.

The V and J genes are TRBV19 and TRBJ2-3, with 10 nucleotides matching TRBD1. The V gene's germline CDR1 is LNHDA and CDR2 SQIVND (reference sequence). V was clipped by 6 bases and J by 3 bases; unmatched bases: 12. This CDR3 has 17 residues. CDR3 loop: CASSLGTGAGKTDTQYF. The CDR3 nucleotides read TGTGCCAGTAGCCTCGGGACAGGGGCGGGAAAAACAGATACGCAGTATTTT. Based on the CDR3 plus reference TRBV19 and TRBJ2-3, the full variable domain is DGGITQSPKYLFRKEGQNVTLSCEQNLNHDAMYWYRQDPGQGLRLIYYSQIVNDFQKGDIAEGYSVSREKKESFPLTVTSAQKNPTAFYLCASSLGTGAGKTDTQYFGPGTRLTVL.

V gene TRBV5-1 combines with J gene TRBJ2-1; TRBD2 matches at 9 bases. The CDR3 totals 16 residues. CDR1 SGHRS and CDR2 YFSETQ come from the germline V gene. Germline trimming cut 0 bases from V and 3 bases from J; bases unmatched to any gene: 4. CDR3 coding DNA: TGCGCCAGCAGCTTGGGCGGGGGGGGCCTCTACAATGAGCAGTTCTTC. Residues: CASSLGGGGLYNEQFF.

CDR3 nucleotides: TGTGCCATCAGACAACCGGGACTAGAAGCGGATACGCAGTATTTT. Residues: CAIRQPGLEADTQYF. The V call is TRBV10-3, the J call TRBJ2-3, with 8 bases aligning to TRBD2. The CDR3 is made up of 15 amino acids. The ends lost 6 bases at V and 6 bases at J; junction bases unmatched: 11. Germline V gives CDR1 ENHRY, CDR2 SYGVKD.

Only one count was recorded for this clone. V is TRBV2 and J is TRBJ2-5; D unclear. The CDR3 has 12 residues. Germline CDR1 is SNHLY and CDR2 is FYNNEI. V was pared by 5 bases and J by 0 bases, with 4 bases between. CDR3 region: CASSPYQETQYF. As DNA, the CDR3 is TGTGCCAGCAGTCCGTACCAAGAGACCCAGTACTTC. The full variable domain, with the rest looked up from reference TRBV2 and TRBJ2-5, is EPEVTQTPSHQVTQMGQEVILRCVPISNHLYFYWYRQILGQKVEFLVSFYNNEISEKSEIFDDQFSVERPDGSNFTLKIRSTKLEDSAMYFCASSPYQETQYFGPGTRLLVL.

This clone was found a few times. The chain is built from TRBV9 and TRBJ1-2, with a tentative D call TRBD1 (6 bases). Trimming removed 5 bases at V and 2 bases at J, with 10 bases between. The V gene's germline CDR1 is SGDLS and CDR2 YYNGEE. This CDR3 contains 13 residues. CDR3 sequence reads: CASRGHLNYGYTF. In DNA form, the CDR3 reads TGTGCCAGCAGGGGACATTTAAACTATGGCTACACCTTC.

The chain recombines TRBV9 with TRBJ2-1, with 11 positions matching TRBD2. The length of the CDR3 is 15 residues. V shed 4 bases, J shed 4 bases, and the junction held 4 bases outside the gene matches. Germline values: CDR1 SGDLS, CDR2 YYNGEE. This CDR3 is CASSPRLAGYNEQFF. The CDR3 DNA reads as TGTGCCAGCAGCCCCCGACTAGCGGGGTACAATGAGCAGTTCTTC.

This chain links TRBV19 with TRBJ2-6, with TRBD1 as a possible D gene (6 bases). Per germline, CDR1 LNHDA and CDR2 SQIVND (reference sequence). CDR3 length: 16 amino acids. The ends were cut back, 1 base at V and 2 bases at J, with 9 bases in the middle. CDR3 residues: CASSIGSGAGANVLTF. The CDR3 DNA sequence: TGTGCCAGTAGTATAGGGTCAGGGGCTGGGGCCAACGTCCTGACTTTC.

The chain carries TRBV11-2 and TRBJ2-5; TRBD2 is a possible D gene (5 bases). The V end was cut by 0 bases, the J end by 5 bases, with 13 bases between. Looked up from germline, CDR1 is SGHAT and CDR2 is FQNNGV. This CDR3 is 15 amino acids long. CDR3 region: CASSLDPGIWETQYF. CDR3 nucleotide sequence: TGTGCCAGCAGCTTAGATCCGGGGATCTGGGAGACCCAGTACTTC.

The chain couples TRBV27 to TRBJ2-7; 8 bases fit TRBD2. The CDR3 extends over 15 amino acids. Unmatched junction bases numbered 4, after V lost 2 bases and J lost 1 base. Per germline, CDR1 MNHEY and CDR2 SMNVEV (reference sequence). CDR3 coding DNA: TGTGCCAGCAGTTTACGGGGGGGGATTTCCTACGAGCAGTACTTC. Amino acids: CASSLRGGISYEQYF.

The J gene is TRBJ1-1, the V gene TRBV12-2. TRBV12-2 is marked as a pseudogene. The CDR3 covers 12 residues. CDR3 bases: TGTGCAAGTCGCTCTAGACGGACTGAAGCTTTCTTT. Amino acid sequence: CASRSRRTEAFF.

The CDR3 sequence is CASSVMFQKVCYEQYV. The CDR3 DNA sequence: TGTGCCAGCAGCGTAATGTTCCAGAAGGTCTGTTACGAGCAGTACGTC. The chain uses TRBV9 and TRBJ2-7; D not certain. CDR1 and CDR2 (germline): SGDLS, YYNGEE. CDR3 length equals 16 residues. V was clipped by 1 base and J by 4 bases, with 18 bases between them.

The V gene is TRBV7-3, the J gene TRBJ2-1, with D hard to call. CDR1 SGHTA and CDR2 FQGTGA come from the germline V gene. The CDR3 extends over 19 amino acids. Between the trimmed V and J ends, which lost 5 bases and 0 bases, there was a span of 23 bases. The CDR3 region has the DNA TGTGCCAGCAGCGCGAGCCCCGCCCCGGATATCAGCTCCTACAATGAGCAGTTCTTC. Residues: CASSASPAPDISSYNEQFF.